Sequencing of this T cell receptor beta chain was carried out in a study of shared clonotypes between healthy human individuals. Method: immunoSEQ multiplex PCR; TCRdb's copy keeps in-frame clones and lacks some. The table records approximately 2.5 million clones, approximately 93% of them present only once. CDR1 SGHTA and CDR2 FQGTGA come from the germline V gene. Trimming stripped 4 bases from V and 4 bases from J, with 13 bases between. The CDR3 runs 15 residues. Donors had no recently reported acute infections or vaccinations and were HIV-negative. The source material was naive CD4+ T cells from PBMCs. Subset defined: CD45RA+ positively selected. The gene calls are TRBV7-3 and TRBJ2-2; TRBD1 might be the D (6 bases). This receptor was taken from a man aged 18 to 29 in good health. Some clones in this sample may be carry-over from other donors' samples. Here the CDR3 reads CASSSQQGVTGELFF. For the CDR3, the DNA is TGTGCCAGCAGCTCTCAACAGGGTGTCACCGGGGAGCTGTTTTTT. Using reference TRBV7-3 and TRBJ2-2 for the parts outside the CDR3, the full variable domain is GAGVSQTPSNKVTEKGKYVELRCDPISGHTALYWYRQSLGQGPEFLIYFQGTGAADDSGLPNDRFFAVRPEGSVSTLKIQRTERGDSAVYLCASSSQQGVTGELFFGEGSRLTVL.